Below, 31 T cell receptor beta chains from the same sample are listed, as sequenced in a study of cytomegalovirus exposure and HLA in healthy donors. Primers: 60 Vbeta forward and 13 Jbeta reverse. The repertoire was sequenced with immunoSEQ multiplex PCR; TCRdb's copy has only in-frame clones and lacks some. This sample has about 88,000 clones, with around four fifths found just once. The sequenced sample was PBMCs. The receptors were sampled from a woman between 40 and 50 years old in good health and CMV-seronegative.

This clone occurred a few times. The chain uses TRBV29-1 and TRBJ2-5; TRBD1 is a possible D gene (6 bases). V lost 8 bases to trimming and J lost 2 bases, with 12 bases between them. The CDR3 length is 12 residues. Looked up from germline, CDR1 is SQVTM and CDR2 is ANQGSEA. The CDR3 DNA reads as TGCAGCCAAGGCGGACAGCAAGAGACCCAGTACTTC. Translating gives CSQGGQQETQYF. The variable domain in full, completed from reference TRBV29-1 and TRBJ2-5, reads SAVISQKPSRDICQRGTSLTIQCQVDSQVTMMFWYRQQPGQSLTLIATANQGSEATYESGFVIDKFPISRPNLTFSTLTVSNMSPEDSSIYLCSQGGQQETQYFGPGTRLLVL.

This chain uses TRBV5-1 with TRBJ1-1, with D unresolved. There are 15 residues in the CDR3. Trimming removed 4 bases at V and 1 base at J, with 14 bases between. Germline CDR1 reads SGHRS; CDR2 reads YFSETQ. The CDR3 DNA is TGCGCCAGCAGCCCGGATCCCCGGAGGAACACTGAAGCTTTCTTT. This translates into CASSPDPRRNTEAFF.

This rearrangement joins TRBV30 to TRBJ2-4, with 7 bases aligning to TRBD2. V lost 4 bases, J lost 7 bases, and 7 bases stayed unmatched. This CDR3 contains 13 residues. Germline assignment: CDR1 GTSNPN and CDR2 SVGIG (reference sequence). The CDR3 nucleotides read TGTGCCTGGAAAGCGGGGACGGGTAACATTCAGTACTTC. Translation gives CAWKAGTGNIQYF. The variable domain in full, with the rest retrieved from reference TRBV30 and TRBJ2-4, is SQTIHQWPATLVQPVGSPLSLECTVEGTSNPNLYWYRQAAGRGLQLLFYSVGIGQISSEVPQNLSASRPQDRQFILSSKKLLLSDSGFYLCAWKAGTGNIQYFGAGTRLSVL.

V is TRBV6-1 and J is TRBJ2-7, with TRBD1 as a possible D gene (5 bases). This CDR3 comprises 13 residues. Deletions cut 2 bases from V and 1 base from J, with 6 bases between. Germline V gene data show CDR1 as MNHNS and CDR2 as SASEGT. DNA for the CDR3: TGTGCCAGCAGTGAACAGGGATCCTACGAGCAGTACTTC. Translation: CASSEQGSYEQYF.

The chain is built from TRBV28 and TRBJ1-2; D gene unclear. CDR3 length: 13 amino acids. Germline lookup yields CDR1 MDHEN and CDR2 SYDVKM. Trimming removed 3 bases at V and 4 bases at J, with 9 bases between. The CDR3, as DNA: TGTGCCAGCAGTTTGGCAGGCTCCTATGGCTACACCTTC. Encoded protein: CASSLAGSYGYTF.

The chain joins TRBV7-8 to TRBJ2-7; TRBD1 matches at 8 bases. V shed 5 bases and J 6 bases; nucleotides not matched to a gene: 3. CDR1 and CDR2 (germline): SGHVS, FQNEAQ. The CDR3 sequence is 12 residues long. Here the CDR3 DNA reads TGTGCCAGCAGCCCGACAGGGGCCGAGCAGTACTTC. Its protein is CASSPTGAEQYF.

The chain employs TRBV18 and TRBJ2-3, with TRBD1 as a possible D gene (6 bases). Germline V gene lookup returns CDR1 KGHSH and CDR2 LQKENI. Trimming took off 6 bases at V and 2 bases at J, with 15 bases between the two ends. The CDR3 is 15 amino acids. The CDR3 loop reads CASSPMGTITDTQYF. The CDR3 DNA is TGTGCCAGCTCCCCTATGGGGACAATCACAGATACGCAGTATTTT.

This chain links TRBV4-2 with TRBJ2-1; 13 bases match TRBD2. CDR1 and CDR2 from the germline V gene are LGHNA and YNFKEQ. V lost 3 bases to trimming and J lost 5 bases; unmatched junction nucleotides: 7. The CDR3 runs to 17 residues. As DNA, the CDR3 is TGTGCCAGCAGCCACAGGACTAGCGGGGGCCTAGACAATGAGCAGTTCTTC. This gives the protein CASSHRTSGGLDNEQFF.

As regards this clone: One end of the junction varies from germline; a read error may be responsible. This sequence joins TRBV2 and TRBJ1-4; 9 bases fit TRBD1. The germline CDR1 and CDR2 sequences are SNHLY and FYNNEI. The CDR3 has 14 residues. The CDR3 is CAGSQQGAGEKLFF. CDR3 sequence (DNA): TGTGCCGGCAGCCAACAGGGGGCTGGAGAAAAACTGTTTTTT.

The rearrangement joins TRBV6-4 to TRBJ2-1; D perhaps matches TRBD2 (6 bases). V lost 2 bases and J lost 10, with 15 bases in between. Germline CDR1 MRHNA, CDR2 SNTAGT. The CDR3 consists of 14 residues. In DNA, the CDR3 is TGTGCCAGCAGTGACAGGGACGGGGGAATAGAGCAGTTCTTC. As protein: CASSDRDGGIEQFF.

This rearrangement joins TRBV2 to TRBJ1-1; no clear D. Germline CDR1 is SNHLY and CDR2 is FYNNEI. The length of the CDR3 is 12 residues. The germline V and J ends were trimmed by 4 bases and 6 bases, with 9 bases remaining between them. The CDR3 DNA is TGTGCCAGCAGTGGGCAGATATCTGAAGCTTTCTTT. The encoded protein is CASSGQISEAFF.

The CDR3 nucleotides are TGCGCCAGCAGCTTCCGACCCCAGACAGGTGGCTACACCTTC. Translating gives CASSFRPQTGGYTF. The V gene is TRBV5-1, the J gene TRBJ1-2, with D tentatively TRBD1 (6 bases). The CDR3 length is 14 residues. Germline V lookup: CDR1 SGHRS, CDR2 YFSETQ. With 2 bases removed from V and 7 bases from J, the gap between germline ends came to 15 bases. The full variable domain, its missing parts supplied by reference TRBV5-1 and TRBJ1-2, is KAGVTQTPRYLIKTRGQQVTLSCSPISGHRSVSWYQQTPGQGLQFLFEYFSETQRNKGNFPGRFSGRQFSNSRSEMNVSTLELGDSALYLCASSFRPQTGGYTFGSGTRLTVV.

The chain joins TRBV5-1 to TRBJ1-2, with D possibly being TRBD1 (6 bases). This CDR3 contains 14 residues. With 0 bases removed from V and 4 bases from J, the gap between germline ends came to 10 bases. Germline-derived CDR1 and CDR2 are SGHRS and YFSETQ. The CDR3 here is CASSLGGGGYGYTF. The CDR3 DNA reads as TGCGCCAGCAGCTTGGGAGGGGGTGGCTATGGCTACACCTTC.

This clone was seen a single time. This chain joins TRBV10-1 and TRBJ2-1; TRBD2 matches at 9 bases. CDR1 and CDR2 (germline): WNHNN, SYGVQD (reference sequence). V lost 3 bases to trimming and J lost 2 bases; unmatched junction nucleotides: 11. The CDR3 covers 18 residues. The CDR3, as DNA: TGCGCCAGCAGTGACGCTAGCGGGGCCCTAGGGACCTACAATGAGCAGTTCTTC. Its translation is CASSDASGALGTYNEQFF.

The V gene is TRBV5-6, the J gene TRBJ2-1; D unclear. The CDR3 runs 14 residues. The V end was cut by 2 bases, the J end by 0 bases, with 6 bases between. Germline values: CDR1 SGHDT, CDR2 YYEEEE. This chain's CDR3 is CASSFGPSYNEQFF. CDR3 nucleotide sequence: TGTGCCAGCAGCTTTGGCCCCTCCTACAATGAGCAGTTCTTC.

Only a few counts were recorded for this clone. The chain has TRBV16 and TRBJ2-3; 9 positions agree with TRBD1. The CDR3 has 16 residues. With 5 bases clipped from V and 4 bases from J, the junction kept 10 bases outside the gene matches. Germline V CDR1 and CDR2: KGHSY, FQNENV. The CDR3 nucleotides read TGTGCCAGCAGCGAACAGGGGGCGCTTTTGGCAGATACGCAGTATTTT. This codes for CASSEQGALLADTQYF.

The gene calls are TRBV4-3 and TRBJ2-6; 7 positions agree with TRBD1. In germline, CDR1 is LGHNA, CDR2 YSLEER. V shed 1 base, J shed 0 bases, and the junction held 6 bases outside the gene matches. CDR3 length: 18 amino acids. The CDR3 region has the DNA TGCGCCAGCAGCCAAGGACAGGGTTATTACTCTGGGGCCAACGTCCTGACTTTC. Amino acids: CASSQGQGYYSGANVLTF.

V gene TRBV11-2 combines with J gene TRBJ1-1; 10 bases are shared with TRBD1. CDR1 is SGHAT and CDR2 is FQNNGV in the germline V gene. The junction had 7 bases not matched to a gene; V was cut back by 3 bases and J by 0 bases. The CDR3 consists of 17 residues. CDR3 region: CASSFPGGTGVNTEAFF. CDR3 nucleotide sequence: TGTGCCAGCAGCTTTCCGGGGGGGACAGGGGTGAACACTGAAGCTTTCTTT.

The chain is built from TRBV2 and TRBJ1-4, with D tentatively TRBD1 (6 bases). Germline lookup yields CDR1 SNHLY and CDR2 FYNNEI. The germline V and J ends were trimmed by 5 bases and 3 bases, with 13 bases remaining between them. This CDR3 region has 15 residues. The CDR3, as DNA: TGTGCCAGCAGTTTACAGGGTTTGGCTAATGAAAAACTGTTTTTT. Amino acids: CASSLQGLANEKLFF.

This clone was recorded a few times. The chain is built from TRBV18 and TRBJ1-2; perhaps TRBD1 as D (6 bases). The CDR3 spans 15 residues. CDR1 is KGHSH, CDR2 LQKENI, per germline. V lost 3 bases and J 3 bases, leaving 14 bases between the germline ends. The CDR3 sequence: CASSPGFRTDYGYTF. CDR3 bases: TGTGCCAGCTCACCTGGCTTTCGGACAGACTATGGCTACACCTTC.

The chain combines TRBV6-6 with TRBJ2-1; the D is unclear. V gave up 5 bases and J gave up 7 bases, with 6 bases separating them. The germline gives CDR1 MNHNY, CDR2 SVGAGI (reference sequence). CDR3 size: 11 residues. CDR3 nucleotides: TGTGCCAGCAGTACATGGAATGAGCAGTTCTTC. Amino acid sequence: CASSTWNEQFF.

CDR3 sequence: CASSSFGQGTSYEQYF. The CDR3 DNA reads TGTGCCAGCAGCTCCTTTGGACAGGGGACCTCCTACGAGCAGTACTTC. This chain uses TRBV7-9 with TRBJ2-7; TRBD1 agrees at 9 bases. Germline V gives CDR1 SEHNR, CDR2 FQNEAQ (reference sequence). V was pared by 4 bases and J by 0 bases, with 7 bases of the junction left unmatched. The CDR3 is 16 amino acids.

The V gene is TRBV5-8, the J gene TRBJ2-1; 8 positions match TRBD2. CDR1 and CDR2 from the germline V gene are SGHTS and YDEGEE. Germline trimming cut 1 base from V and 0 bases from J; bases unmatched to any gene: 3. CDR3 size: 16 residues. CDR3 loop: CASSLQRGSSYNEQFF. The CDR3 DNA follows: TGTGCCAGCAGCTTGCAGCGGGGGAGCTCCTACAATGAGCAGTTCTTC.

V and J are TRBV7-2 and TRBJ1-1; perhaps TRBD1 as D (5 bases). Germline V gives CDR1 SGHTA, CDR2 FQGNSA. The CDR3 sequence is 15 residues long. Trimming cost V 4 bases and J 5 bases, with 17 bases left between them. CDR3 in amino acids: CASSYHYLGQTEAFF. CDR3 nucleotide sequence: TGTGCCAGCAGCTACCACTATCTCGGACAAACTGAAGCTTTCTTT.

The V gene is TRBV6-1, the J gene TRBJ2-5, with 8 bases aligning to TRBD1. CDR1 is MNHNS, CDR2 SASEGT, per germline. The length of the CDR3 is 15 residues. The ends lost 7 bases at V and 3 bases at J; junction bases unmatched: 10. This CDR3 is CASIRTGNPKETQYF. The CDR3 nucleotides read TGTGCCAGCATCAGGACAGGGAATCCCAAAGAGACCCAGTACTTC.

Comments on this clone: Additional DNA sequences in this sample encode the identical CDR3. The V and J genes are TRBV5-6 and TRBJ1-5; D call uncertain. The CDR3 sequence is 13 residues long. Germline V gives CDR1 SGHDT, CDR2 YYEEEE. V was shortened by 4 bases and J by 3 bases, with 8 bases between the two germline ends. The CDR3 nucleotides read TGTGCCAGCAGCCTGGGTCTCAATCAGCCCCAGCATTTT. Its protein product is CASSLGLNQPQHF.

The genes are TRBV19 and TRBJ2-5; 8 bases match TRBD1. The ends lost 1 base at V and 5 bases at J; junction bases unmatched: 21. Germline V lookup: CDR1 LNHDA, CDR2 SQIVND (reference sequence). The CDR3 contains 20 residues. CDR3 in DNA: TGTGCCAGTAGTATAGTGGCAAGGGTGGGGACAGGAGGAATCTGGGAGACCCAGTACTTC. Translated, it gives CASSIVARVGTGGIWETQYF.

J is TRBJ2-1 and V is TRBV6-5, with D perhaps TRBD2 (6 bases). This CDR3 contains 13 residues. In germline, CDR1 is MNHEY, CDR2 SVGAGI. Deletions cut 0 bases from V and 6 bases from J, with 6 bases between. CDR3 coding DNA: TGTGCCAGCAGTTACTCGCGGGGCAATGAGCAGTTCTTC. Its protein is CASSYSRGNEQFF.

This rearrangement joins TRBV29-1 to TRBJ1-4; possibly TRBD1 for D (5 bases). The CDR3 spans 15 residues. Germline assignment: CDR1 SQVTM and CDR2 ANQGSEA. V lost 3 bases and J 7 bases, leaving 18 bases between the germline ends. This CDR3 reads CSVEESAGVAEKLFF. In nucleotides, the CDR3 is TGCAGCGTTGAGGAATCGGCGGGGGTAGCTGAAAAACTGTTTTTT.

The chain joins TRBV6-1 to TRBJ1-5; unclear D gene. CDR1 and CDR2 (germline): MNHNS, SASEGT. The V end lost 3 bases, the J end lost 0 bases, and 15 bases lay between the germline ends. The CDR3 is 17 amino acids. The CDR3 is CASSDQGGWYSNQPQHF. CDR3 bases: TGTGCCAGCAGTGACCAAGGAGGGTGGTATAGCAATCAGCCCCAGCATTTT.

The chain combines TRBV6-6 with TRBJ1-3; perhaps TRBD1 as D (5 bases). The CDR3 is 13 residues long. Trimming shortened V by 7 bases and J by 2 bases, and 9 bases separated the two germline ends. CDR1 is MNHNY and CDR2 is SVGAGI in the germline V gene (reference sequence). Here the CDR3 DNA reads TGTGCCAGCACCAGGGCTACTGGAAACACCATATATTTT. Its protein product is CASTRATGNTIYF.